Listed here is a single TCR beta chain. Assignments of participants to cohorts depended upon their own reported clinical history. The method was immunoSEQ multiplex PCR; TCRdb's version includes in-frame clones alone and lacks a portion of them. The data hold 400,000 to 500,000 clones, with approximately 88% observed a single time. This sample is part of a study of blood T cell repertoires in COVID-19. Study as a whole: The United States, Italy and Spain were the sources of the acute and convalescent COVID-19 samples. The cDNA or gDNA used as material had been derived from T cells, B-cell-depleted T cells, or PBMCs.

CDR1 and CDR2 from the germline V gene are SGDLS and YYNGEE. This CDR3 region has 16 residues. J was trimmed by 6 bases and V by 2 bases; bases with no gene match: 8. The chain joins TRBV9 to TRBJ2-1; TRBD1 aligns across 10 bases. The receptor was isolated from a woman between 35 and 50 years old who had recovered from COVID-19. The specimen was PBMCs or T cells enriched from blood (not recorded which). The CDR3 region has the DNA TGTGCCAGCAGCGTCACTGGGACAGGGGTGAGCAATGAGCAGTTCTTC. This encodes CASSVTGTGVSNEQFF.